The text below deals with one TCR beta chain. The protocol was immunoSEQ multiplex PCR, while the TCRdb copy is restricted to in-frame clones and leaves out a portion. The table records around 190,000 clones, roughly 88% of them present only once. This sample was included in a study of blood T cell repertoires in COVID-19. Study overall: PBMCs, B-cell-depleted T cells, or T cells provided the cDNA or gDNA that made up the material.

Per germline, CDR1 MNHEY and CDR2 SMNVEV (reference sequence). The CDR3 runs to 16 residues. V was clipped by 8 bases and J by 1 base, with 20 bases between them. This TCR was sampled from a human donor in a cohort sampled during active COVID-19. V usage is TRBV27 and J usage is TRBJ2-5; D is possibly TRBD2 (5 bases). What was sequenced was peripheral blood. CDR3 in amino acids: CASSSLQGAVQETQYF. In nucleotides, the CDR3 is TGTGCCAGCTCAAGTCTACAAGGAGCGGTCCAAGAGACCCAGTACTTC.